This is a list of T cell receptor beta chains from one sample in a study of OX40 agonist ivuxolimab in advanced cancers. Only in-frame clones appear in the TCRdb table, and some are missing; sequencing was by immunoSEQ multiplex PCR. The sample yields approximately 74,000 clones, 85% to 90% seen once. The sample in question was CD4+ or CD8+ T cells sorted from blood, obtained in a trial of the OX40 agonist ivuxolimab. These receptors originate from an adult with an advanced solid tumor such as melanoma, head and neck, liver or kidney cancer. Each CDR3 is given with its conserved first and last residue. D genes are given only for firm matches. Clone size is stated in some rows and not others, as once, few, many or a class when expanded.

TRBV4-1	TRBJ1-2	.	.	CASSQTGWSSANYGYTF	TGCGCCAGCAGCCAAACAGGGTGGAGCTCGGCTAACTATGGCTACACCTTC
TRBV4-1	TRBJ2-7	.	.	CASSQEPQGYEQYF	TGCGCCAGCAGCCAAGAACCGCAAGGCTACGAGCAGTACTTC
TRBV2	TRBJ1-2	.	.	CASSEVKGTYYGYTF	TGTGCCAGCAGTGAAGTAAAGGGGACATACTATGGCTACACCTTC
TRBV2	TRBJ2-7	TRBD2	.	CASSEASGNYEQYF	TGTGCCAGCAGTGAGGCTAGCGGAAACTACGAGCAGTACTTC
TRBV19	TRBJ1-2	TRBD1	.	CASTPMDRDYGYTF	TGTGCCAGTACCCCCATGGACAGGGATTATGGCTACACCTTC
TRBV2	TRBJ1-5	.	.	CASSLDVPNQPQHF	TGTGCCAGCAGCCTGGACGTGCCCAATCAGCCCCAGCATTTT
TRBV7-6	TRBJ2-1	.	.	CASSLDGSYNEQFF	TGTGCCAGCAGCTTGGACGGGTCCTACAATGAGCAGTTCTTC
TRBV30	TRBJ1-4	.	few	CAWRNEKLFF	TGTGCCTGGAGGAATGAAAAACTGTTTTTT
TRBV9	TRBJ1-1	.	.	CASSPPYSGLAFF	TGTGCCAGCAGCCCTCCCTACAGTGGCTTAGCTTTCTTT
TRBV5-4	TRBJ2-7	TRBD2	.	CASSFTSGRYQALEQYF	TGTGCCAGCAGCTTTACTAGCGGGCGATACCAAGCCCTCGAGCAGTACTTC
TRBV6-5	TRBJ2-7	.	once	CASPAGTSYGEQYF	TGTGCCAGCCCTGCGGGGACATCCTATGGAGAGCAGTACTTC
TRBV5-1	TRBJ2-7	TRBD2	.	CASSSYLAGGPSEQYF	TGCGCCAGCAGCTCTTATTTGGCGGGAGGGCCCTCCGAGCAGTACTTC
TRBV5-1	TRBJ2-3	.	.	CASSLGGTDTQYF	TGCGCCAGCAGCCTGGGGGGCACAGATACGCAGTATTTT
TRBV19	TRBJ2-7	.	.	CASSISGSSYEQYF	TGTGCCAGTAGTATTTCCGGTTCCTCCTACGAGCAGTACTTC
TRBV28	TRBJ2-2	TRBD2	once	CASSGSGRRNTGELFF	TGTGCCAGCAGTGGTAGCGGGAGGAGGAACACCGGGGAGCTGTTTTTT
TRBV5-5	TRBJ2-2	.	.	CASSNTANTGELFF	TGTGCCAGCAGCAACACAGCTAACACCGGGGAGCTGTTTTTT
TRBV19	TRBJ1-5	.	.	CACRDRGNQPQHF	TGTGCCTGCCGGGACCGCGGCAATCAGCCCCAGCATTTT
TRBV5-5	TRBJ2-2	.	.	CASRPGQNTGELFF	TGTGCCAGTCGACCGGGACAGAACACCGGGGAGCTGTTTTTT
TRBV7-2	TRBJ1-3	.	.	CASSLPAAGNTIYF	TGTGCCAGCAGCTTGCCGGCGGCAGGAAACACCATATATTTT
TRBV28	TRBJ2-1	.	.	CASTGLSKVGSYNEQFF	TGTGCCAGCACGGGACTTTCGAAGGTGGGCTCCTACAATGAGCAGTTCTTC
TRBV7-2	TRBJ1-5	.	.	CASSFKGNQPQHF	TGTGCCAGCAGCTTCAAGGGCAATCAGCCCCAGCATTTT
TRBV7-5	TRBJ2-3	.	.	CVRSLEVSSGVSTDTQYF	TGTGTCAGAAGCTTAGAGGTATCTAGCGGCGTTAGCACAGATACGCAGTATTTT
TRBV2	TRBJ1-1	TRBD1	.	CASSKNRGLGNTEAFF	TGTGCCAGCAGTAAAAACAGGGGTTTAGGGAACACTGAAGCTTTCTTT
TRBV28	TRBJ2-7	.	.	CASSLVSRSYEQYF	TGCGCCAGCAGTTTAGTCTCTCGGTCCTACGAGCAGTACTTC
TRBV18	TRBJ2-1	TRBD2	once	CASSPGLAGGINEQFF	TGTGCCAGCTCACCAGGGCTAGCGGGGGGAATCAATGAGCAGTTCTTC
TRBV19	TRBJ2-1	.	.	CASSAMLQYNEQFF	TGTGCCAGTAGTGCGATGCTCCAGTACAATGAGCAGTTCTTC
TRBV6-6	TRBJ2-5	TRBD2	.	CASSGPGTSGQETQYF	TGTGCCAGCAGTGGACCCGGGACTAGCGGGCAAGAGACCCAGTACTTC
TRBV7-3	TRBJ2-1	.	once	CASSLLASYNEQFF	TGTGCCAGCAGCTTACTCGCTTCCTACAATGAGCAGTTCTTC
TRBV7-9	TRBJ1-1	.	.	CASSGGVTEAFF	TGTGCCAGCAGCGGGGGAGTTACTGAAGCTTTCTTT
TRBV30	TRBJ1-1	TRBD1	.	CACSKQGTEAFF	TGTGCCTGCAGTAAACAGGGGACTGAAGCTTTCTTT
TRBV11-2	TRBJ2-5	.	.	CASSPWRGEETQYF	TGTGCCAGCAGCCCATGGAGGGGTGAAGAGACCCAGTACTTC
TRBV28	TRBJ1-1	.	once	CASSLPPLGPEAFF	TGTGCCAGCAGTTTACCCCCCCTAGGGCCTGAAGCTTTCTTT
TRBV28	TRBJ2-1	TRBD2	.	CASIAGGVNEQFF	TGTGCCAGCATAGCGGGAGGAGTCAATGAGCAGTTCTTC
TRBV6-5	TRBJ2-2	.	once	CASSYRQGITGELFF	TGTGCCAGCAGTTACCGTCAGGGGATCACCGGGGAGCTGTTTTTT
TRBV19	TRBJ1-1	.	.	CASSPRGRTEAFF	TGTGCCAGTAGCCCACGCGGTCGGACTGAAGCTTTCTTT
TRBV5-5	TRBJ1-4	TRBD1	.	CASSWGQSTNEKLFF	TGTGCCAGCAGCTGGGGACAGTCAACTAATGAAAAACTGTTTTTT
TRBV18	TRBJ2-3	.	.	CASSPPASSTDTQYF	TGTGCCAGCTCACCACCGGCATCTAGCACAGATACGCAGTATTTT
TRBV29-1	TRBJ2-5	TRBD2	.	CSVVGTSGSQETQYF	TGCAGCGTTGTGGGGACTAGCGGATCCCAAGAGACCCAGTACTTC
TRBV20-1	TRBJ2-7	.	once	CSAKILYEQYF	TGCAGTGCCAAAATCCTCTACGAGCAGTACTTC
TRBV30	TRBJ2-7	.	.	CALQDISYEQYF	TGTGCCCTACAAGACATATCCTACGAGCAGTACTTC
TRBV27	TRBJ2-1	TRBD2	.	CASRIKGLVGNEQFF	TGTGCCAGCAGGATAAAGGGACTAGTGGGCAATGAGCAGTTCTTC
TRBV28	TRBJ2-5	.	.	CASRKQGVQRGTQYF	TGTGCCAGCAGGAAACAGGGCGTACAAAGAGGGACCCAGTACTTC